This entry concerns a single TCR beta chain. The antigen is unknown. Together with a sample-barcoded 5' primer, a J-beta primer mix was included in a second PCR lasting roughly 6 to 12 cycles. With 12 random nucleotides, a template-switch adaptor tagged each individual cDNA molecule. TCRdb used MiXCR to reprocess the 5' RACE reads, holding one entry per CDR3 protein. The repertoire holds more than 700,000 distinct CDR3 sequences, with around 45% as singletons. The record originates from a study of blood T cells in healthy people across ages. Study-level findings and limits: The recorded TCR beta diversity per million T cells decreased in a roughly linear manner with age.

The CDR3 covers 14 residues. Germline assignment: CDR1 SGHRS and CDR2 YFSETQ. V was trimmed by 5 bases and J by 2 bases, leaving 12 bases between them. The sequencing sample was made of blood. The J gene is TRBJ2-3, the V gene TRBV5-1, with D tentatively TRBD1 (6 bases). This receptor was taken from a man older than 75 in good health. The CDR3 is CASRINRVTDTQYF. CDR3 nucleotides: TGCGCCAGCAGGATCAACAGGGTCACAGATACGCAGTATTTT.